Sequencing of this T cell receptor (beta chain) was carried out in a study of cytomegalovirus exposure and HLA in healthy donors (dated by TCRdb to between 2016 and 2019). About the full investigation: According to an earlier analysis of 587 of the donors, some 180 million T cells yielded some 120 million unique TCR beta sequences and 250 to 350 Gb of sequence data. All discovery cohort repertoires had been generated on a single sequencing platform. In an earlier analysis of more than 550 of the donors, high-throughput TCR beta sequencing was used to judge whether each TCR beta V gene segment behaved as functional or pseudogenic. A later genetic analysis took genome-wide SNP genotypes for about three fifths of the roughly 700 donors and used that subset as a discovery cohort. Besides the first cohort of under 700 subjects, a separate validation cohort made up of 120 different subjects was used. HLA typing included class I and class II loci at four-digit resolution. Typing coverage differed by locus: A, B, C, DRB1 and DQB1 were typed in about 629-630 donors, DQA1 in 522, DPA1 in 606, and DPB1 in about 450. Among several hundred genotyped donors of the cohort, an average of around 250,000 unique TCR beta nucleotide sequences was sequenced per donor, of which 15% to 20% were non-productive. The study used immunosequencing to profile the T cell repertoires of around 600 subjects and linked those repertoires to cytomegalovirus serostatus. Alongside the repertoire data, information on donor age, sex, ethnicity and CMV serostatus was compiled. The study was designed to test whether signatures of past pathogen exposure could be identified by cataloging public T cell receptors. A later analysis re-analyzed previously published TCR beta repertoires from 500 to 700 donors and added high-resolution HLA genotyping to study TCR occurrence patterns. High-throughput TCR immunosequencing, statistical association of individual TCRs with disease status, and machine learning were combined to predict cytomegalovirus infection status. In the later analysis, no new phenotypic data were used to find candidate immune exposures; instead, reliance was placed on TCR beta sequences and their occurrence across donors. An early release covering about 600 HLA-typed donors comprised 250 to 350 gigabases of sequencing data and 65 million to 100 million unique TCR sequences. Because of strong linkage in the cohort, roughly five DR-DQ haplotypes were treated as single units for association and clustering. Of the roughly 420 genotyped donors, approximately 81% were placed in the genetic ancestry cluster associated with self-reported Caucasian donors. The study at large found these results: Because HLA typing was unavailable for some donors at each locus, only the typed subset was used in association tests. A further reported finding was that TCR beta sequences accurately predicted the HLA-A and HLA-B alleles for most subjects in the first cohort. A later analysis associated about 17,000 TCR beta sequences with specific HLA alleles at a false discovery rate of 0.05. A cluster of highly shared sequence variants was judged likely to represent a technical artifact of the sequencing pipeline. In both the original and validation cohorts, the classifier was reported to diagnose cytomegalovirus status with high specificity and sensitivity. Linkage disequilibrium might explain the correlated functional status among segregating V segments, but an unknown experimental factor could not be excluded. In a later genetic analysis, fewer N-insertions in productive TCRs were reported among donors in an Asian-associated ancestry cluster than the roughly 700-donor mean. According to a later analysis, parvovirus B19, influenza, CMV and Epstein-Barr virus appeared linked to several top co-occurrence clusters. Most CMV-associated TCR beta chains appeared to be HLA-restricted in a later analysis, and the HLA associations seemed to be driven largely by CMV exposure. CMV serostatus was the only immune exposure information available for the cohort. Compared with equally common non-associated chains, HLA-associated TCR beta chains in a later analysis were more clonally expanded and had lower generation probabilities. Over 15 rarely observed V segments, including chromosome 9 orphons, were excluded from the earlier analysis of some 590 of the donors because counts were too low. V-gene and J-gene trimming of TCR beta chains was associated with a missense DCLRE1C variant in a later genetic analysis, and the association was replicated in an independent cohort. In this cohort, only TCR beta chains were sequenced, and detectable features were limited by the absence of alpha or paired-chain data. A total of 164 TCR beta chains were listed by the study as associated with cytomegalovirus. Presence/absence analyses assumed roughly uniform sequencing depth across donors, an assumption that may not hold. The 87-base-pair reads could not distinguish some IMGT-functional V segments, including TRBV6-2 and TRBV6-3, so those segments were excluded. In an earlier analysis of some 640 of the donors, most TCR beta V segments were observed in productive rearrangements about 90% or about 30% of the time, broadly matching IMGT annotations. According to a later analysis, TCR association rates differed among HLA loci, with DRB1 alleles showing the most associated TCRs and HLA-C alleles showing the fewest. While some public TCRs were present in many individuals, most TCR sequences turned up only very rarely across donors. Strong co-occurrence of HLA alleles, especially DR and DQ, made assigning TCR associations to individual alleles difficult. The authors suggested that the approach could potentially be generalized to other disease states and immunological phenotypes. In vitro tests confirmed that three of the cytomegalovirus-associated TCR beta chains recognize cytomegalovirus antigens.

Libraries came from the immunoSEQ multiplex PCR assay. For the multiplex PCR, a mixture combining 60 forward primers for TCR Vbeta segments and 13 reverse primers for TCR Jbeta segments was used. A multiplex PCR assay on genomic DNA amplified the CDR3 region of rearranged TCR beta genes. The amplified TCR beta libraries were sequenced on the Illumina HiSeq System as 87-base-pair reads. Concerning the study's data processing: Across the 666 repertoires, a later analysis counted around 80 million unique TCR beta chains, around 11 million of which were shared by at least two donors. A nearest-neighbor algorithm error-corrected the raw reads and collapsed the reads into unique sequences, merging closely related sequences to remove PCR and sequencing errors. CDR3 sequences were aligned to IMGT reference sequences to assign V, D and J gene segments. Each retained sequence needed at least a six-nucleotide match to both a V gene segment and a J gene segment. Rearrangements were classified as productive when the CDR3 lacked stop codons and remained in frame with V and J, and all other rearrangements were classified as non-productive. Following IMGT convention, CDR3 was defined as the stretch from the second conserved V-encoded cysteine to the conserved J-encoded phenylalanine. In an earlier analysis of 550 to 650 of the donors, sequences lacking an unambiguous match to a single V gene segment were excluded. An earlier analysis of several hundred of the donors called V segments functional above 56.7% productive rearrangements and segregating when the between-donor standard deviation exceeded 5%. A statistical classification framework was built to diagnose cytomegalovirus status from the catalog of TCR beta chain sequences. V and J gene assignment, in a later analysis, came from comparing TCR nucleotide sequences with IMGT/GENE-DB human TR gene sequences. Using the TCRdist pipeline, a later analysis assigned CDR3 sequences along with most-parsimonious VDJ recombination scenarios. In a later analysis, every TCR beta chain was defined by the combination of its CDR3 amino acid sequence and its V-gene family, and reads without a unique V-gene family were dropped. To address suspected cross-contamination and a sequencing artifact, a later analysis removed around 600 highly shared, low-generation-probability nucleotide sequences. In a later analysis, a clonal expansion index for each public chain was calculated from normalized within-repertoire ranks of inferred template counts. In a later analysis, generation probabilities were computed with a VDJ recombination model fitted to out-of-frame rearrangements, and the resulting probabilities were checked against IGoR. In a later analysis, hypergeometric tests were used to score TCR-TCR, TCR-HLA and TCR-CMV co-occurrence, with a repertoire-size bias correction applied to TCR pairs. A later analysis estimated false discovery rates by permuting HLA or CMV assignments 20 times. In a later analysis, co-occurring TCRs were grouped using DBSCAN, and TCRdist sequence similarity was added for clustering within HLA-allele-positive subsets. Repertoires with fewer than 30,000 or more than 120,000 public chains were left out of co-occurrence clustering, as were about five repertoires with anomalous nucleotide sharing. TCRdb re-hosts the immuneACCESS table, in-frame sequences only. Its copies lack some clones; in the studies checked, an unresolved V gene accounts for under half of them, and the cause for the rest is not known. The V and J calls and clone size were taken over from that table, and D and trimming were inferred from the DNA. Present in this sample are around 300,000 clones, approximately 70% of which were seen just once. Approximately 2.1% of the sample goes to the ten largest clones.

The V end loses 5 bases and the J end loses 9 bases, and a stretch of 8 bases separates them. The germline V gene sets CDR1 to MDHEN and CDR2 to SYDVKM. The CDR3 measures 11 amino acids from cysteine to phenylalanine. This entry keeps only the CDR3 DNA: 33 bases, framed from base 1. The cohort was made up of 666 healthy bone marrow donors. All cohort members were sampled while nominally healthy, although unrecorded immune exposures were likely present. The donor was CMV seronegative and belonged to the group of over 350 seronegative cohort members. A peripheral blood sample was collected from each donor, and TCR beta sequencing was performed on peripheral blood mononuclear cells. The Qiagen DNeasy Blood Extraction Kit was used to extract genomic DNA from the blood cell samples. Comments on this clone: It lacks a known antigen. No clone much larger than this one lies a single base away; base qualities are absent.

The rearrangement combines TRBV28 with TRBJ2-4; TRBD2 is perhaps the D gene, given 5 matching bases. The clonotype comes from a female donor in good health and CMV-seronegative. The material sequenced was PBMCs. CDR3 region: CASSHGGIQYF. The nucleotide sequence reads TGTGCCAGCAGTCACGGAGGCATTCAGTACTTC.